This T cell receptor beta chain was recovered during a study of T cells in Graves' hyperthyroidism and ophthalmopathy. This clonotype was seen at least ten times. TCR beta CDR3 regions were amplified from RNA. The TCR CDR3 first-round RT-PCR relied on the HTBI primer set. TCRdb fed the multiplex PCR reads into MiXCR, producing one record per CDR3 protein. Among nearly 600,000 distinct CDR3 sequences listed, about 15% were seen once. This sample holds PBMCs from roughly 10 ml fresh peripheral blood. The V and J ends lost 4 bases and 2 bases respectively, with 14 bases between them. Germline CDR1 reads MDHEN; CDR2 reads SYDVKM. There are 15 residues in the CDR3.

This receptor was taken from a woman aged 25 to 45 with Graves' hyperthyroidism that later progressed to Graves' ophthalmopathy. Material: blood. The rearrangement links TRBV28 to TRBJ1-2; D remains unclear. The CDR3 coding sequence is TGTGCCAGCAGTTCCGGGGTCGGGGAGAACTATGGCTACACCTTC. This translates into CASSSGVGENYGYTF.